Below, 25 T cell receptor beta chains from the same sample are listed, as sequenced in a study of molecular identifiers for immune sequencing clone quantification. TCRdb reanalysed the PCR reads using MiXCR and keeps one entry per CDR3 protein. The repertoire consists of over 600,000 distinct CDR3 sequences, with less than 20% occurring once and the leading ten covering 0.85%. Input material: naive CD8+ T cells from blood, with Jurkat cell RNA spiked in. The subset here: FACS-sorted CD8+CD4-CCR7+CD45RA+ naive T cells. These receptors were collected from a human donor in good health. Some libraries in this study had Jurkat cell RNA spiked in.

Concerning this clonotype: It is likely a read error, because the conserved phenylalanine at the end of the CDR3 is missing. The CDR3 nucleotides are TGTGCCTGGAGTGTAGAGGCGGGCGTTTTAGTTCAGCCCCAGCATATT. The encoded protein is CAWSVEAGVLVQPQHI. The J gene is TRBJ1-5, the V gene TRBV30; no definite D call. The CDR3 totals 16 residues. Between the trimmed V and J ends, which lost 0 bases and 6 bases, there was a span of 18 bases. In germline, CDR1 is GTSNPN, CDR2 SVGIG (reference sequence).

About this clonotype itself: The limits of the CDR3 on the DNA are not certain, so only TCRdb's listed CDR3 is given. The J gene is TRBJ1-2, the V gene TRBV9; the D call TRBD1 from the table was never checked on the DNA. The CDR3 has 14 residues if both end residues are counted. Per the germline V gene, CDR1 is SGDLS and CDR2 is YYNGEE. CDR3 in amino acids: CASSVGGGNYGNTF.

A remark on this clonotype: A much larger clonotype is one base distant, so this may be a read error. The chain has TRBV12-3 or TRBV12-4 and TRBJ1-2; D not certain. CDR3 length: 13 residues. The CDR3 loop reads CASSFQAVYDYTF. CDR3 coding DNA: TGTGCCAGCAGTTTTCAGGCAGTGTATGACTACACCTTC.

Many counts were recorded for this clonotype. J is TRBJ2-3 and V is TRBV11-3; D tentatively fits TRBD1 or TRBD2 (5 bases each). Deletions cut 5 bases from V and 2 bases from J, with 14 bases between. The germline V gene has CDR1 SGHNT and CDR2 YENEEA. The length of the CDR3 is 15 residues. This CDR3 reads CASSTRDGDTDTQYF. The CDR3 bases are TGTGCCAGCAGCACCAGGGACGGAGACACAGATACGCAGTATTTT.

In regard to this clonotype: A much larger clone differs from this one at a single base, so this may be a read error. The CDR3, as DNA: TGCAGCGTTATGACAGGGCTGAACCCTGAAGCTTTCTTT. It yields the protein CSVMTGLNPEAFF. V usage is TRBV29-1 and J usage is TRBJ1-1; 7 bases are shared with TRBD1. The germline V gene encodes CDR1 SQVTM and CDR2 ANQGSEA. The CDR3 is 13 amino acids.

The sample holds one count of this clonotype. V and J are TRBV20-1 and TRBJ2-1, with D possibly being TRBD2 (6 bases). This CDR3 comprises 16 residues. CDR1 DFQATT and CDR2 SNEGSKA come from the germline V gene (reference sequence). The V end was cut by 4 bases, the J end by 0 bases, with 16 bases between. The CDR3 coding sequence is TGCAGTGCTAACGGGGAGGAGCGATACTCCTACAATGAGCAGTTCTTC. This translates into CSANGEERYSYNEQFF.

This clonotype was detected many times. CDR3 in amino acids: CASSPPGTGGLGGEQYF. The DNA for the CDR3 is TGTGCCAGCAGCCCACCGGGGACAGGGGGGCTTGGAGGTGAGCAGTACTTC. The rearrangement joins TRBV21-1 to TRBJ2-7; the table names TRBD1, a call not compared with the DNA. TRBV21-1 is noted as a pseudogene. This CDR3 contains 17 residues.

A word on this clonotype: The junction departs from the called germline gene at one end, perhaps through a read error. The chain is built from TRBV24-1 and TRBJ2-1; 7 bases are a match to TRBD1. The CDR3 contains 13 residues. Germline V gene data show CDR1 as KGHDR and CDR2 as SFDVKD. CDR3 nucleotide sequence: TGTGCCTCCAGTGATACCTTGACAGGGTGGCGGTTCTTC. Its protein is CASSDTLTGWRFF.

Many counts were recorded for this clonotype. This CDR3 reads CASSQSSWTSGVDTQYF. The CDR3 bases are TGTGCCAGCAGTCAATCGTCATGGACTAGCGGGGTAGATACGCAGTATTTT. V usage is TRBV6-2 or TRBV6-3 and J usage is TRBJ2-3; 12 bases line up with TRBD2. Trimming took 5 bases from V and 5 from J; bases not matched to a gene: 11. The CDR3 is 17 amino acids. Germline V gene lookup returns CDR1 MNHEY and CDR2 SVGEGT.

J is TRBJ2-7 and V is TRBV6-5; weak D call: TRBD1 (6 bases). This CDR3 has 15 amino acids. V gave up 1 base and J gave up 7 bases, with 17 bases separating them. In germline, CDR1 is MNHEY, CDR2 SVGAGI. Here the CDR3 DNA reads TGTGCCAGCAGTTACTACCCAGGGGAATTAATGGAGCAGTACTTC. Protein: CASSYYPGELMEQYF.

This clonotype has ten or more counts. The chain carries TRBV5-4 and TRBJ2-5; D perhaps matches TRBD2 (5 bases). Germline assignment: CDR1 SGHNT and CDR2 YYREEE (reference sequence). The CDR3 is 14 amino acids. Trimming removed 2 bases at V and 3 bases at J, with 11 bases between. In DNA, the CDR3 is TGTGCCAGCAGCTTTGAGAGGGAAAAAGAGACCCAGTACTTC. Its translation: CASSFEREKETQYF.

The CDR3 protein is CASSMDRGTETQYF. Written as DNA, the CDR3 is TGTGCCAGCAGTATGGACAGGGGAACGGAGACCCAGTACTTC. V usage is TRBV12-3 or TRBV12-4 and J usage is TRBJ2-5, with 9 bases identical to TRBD1. This CDR3 has 14 amino acids. V dropped 5 bases and J dropped 5; count of bases not matched to a gene: 6.

This clonotype was counted a few times. The rearrangement joins TRBV7-9 to TRBJ1-3; D not resolved. From germline, CDR1 is SEHNR and CDR2 FQNEAQ (reference sequence). This CDR3 contains 15 residues. V was cut by 4 bases and J by 8 bases, with 18 bases left in between. CDR3 protein: CASSSSRIDRHTIYF. Written as DNA, the CDR3 is TGTGCCAGCAGCTCGAGCCGAATCGACCGGCACACCATATATTTT.

This clonotype was counted ten times or more. The genes are TRBV20-1 and TRBJ2-4; tentatively, D is TRBD1 or TRBD2 (6 bases each). The germline V gene encodes CDR1 DFQATT and CDR2 SNEGSKA (reference sequence). Trimming left V 1 base short and J 7 bases short, with 11 bases between. This CDR3 is built from 13 residues. In DNA form, the CDR3 reads TGCAGTGCTAGAGGGCAGGGGAGGAACATTCAGTACTTC. Amino acids: CSARGQGRNIQYF.

The gene calls are TRBV6-2 or TRBV6-3 and TRBJ2-7, with 9 bases identical to TRBD1. The CDR3 consists of 14 residues. CDR1 is MNHEY, CDR2 SVGEGT, per germline. The junction had 10 bases not matched to a gene; V was cut back by 7 bases and J by 6 bases. CDR3 sequence reads: CASTPGQGPVEQYF. The CDR3 DNA is TGTGCCAGCACACCGGGACAGGGACCGGTCGAGCAGTACTTC.

This clonotype has at least ten counts. J is TRBJ2-2 and V is TRBV12-3 or TRBV12-4, with 8 positions matching TRBD2. The CDR3 has 16 residues. With V trimmed by 3 bases and J by 7 bases, 10 bases remained unmatched. The CDR3 DNA reads as TGTGCCAGCAGTTTCGGACCGGGGGGGTTTAACGGGGAGCTGTTTTTT. Its protein product is CASSFGPGGFNGELFF.

On this clonotype: An end of the junction does not agree with germline; a read error may underlie this. Here the CDR3 reads CASSVVTSGDQETKYF. The CDR3 DNA is TGTGCCAGCAGCGTAGTAACTAGCGGGGACCAAGAGACCAAGTACTTC. The chain couples TRBV9 to TRBJ2-5, with 10 bases fitting TRBD2. The germline V gene encodes CDR1 SGDLS and CDR2 YYNGEE. This CDR3 has 16 residues.

This chain connects TRBV30 to TRBJ1-1, with TRBD1 identical over 7 bases. V dropped 4 bases and J dropped 1; count of bases not matched to a gene: 18. Germline assignment: CDR1 GTSNPN and CDR2 SVGIG (reference sequence). The CDR3 contains 18 residues. The CDR3: CAWTPPWGQRPGNTEAFF. CDR3 DNA sequence: TGTGCCTGGACCCCACCCTGGGGACAGCGCCCTGGGAACACTGAAGCTTTCTTT. Supplemented by reference TRBV30 and TRBJ1-1, the full variable domain reads SQTIHQWPATLVQPVGSPLSLECTVEGTSNPNLYWYRQAAGRGLQLLFYSVGIGQISSEVPQNLSASRPQDRQFILSSKKLLLSDSGFYLCAWTPPWGQRPGNTEAFFGQGTRLTVV.

This clonotype has more than one count but fewer than ten. The CDR3, as DNA: TGTGCCAGCAGCGAGGCTCTAGTTCTGCCGTTCTTC. Its protein is CASSEALVLPFF. The V and J genes are TRBV6-1 and TRBJ2-1, with no clear D. CDR3 length: 12 residues. Germline values: CDR1 MNHNS, CDR2 SASEGT. The V end was cut by 6 bases, the J end by 15 bases, with 18 bases between.

Ten or more counts support this clonotype. V usage is TRBV4-1 and J usage is TRBJ1-6; D uncertain. The germline V gene encodes CDR1 MGHRA and CDR2 YSYEKL. V lost 0 bases to trimming and J lost 0 bases, with 9 bases between them. The CDR3 contains 17 residues. CDR3: CASSQDHPSSYNSPLHF. The CDR3 DNA follows: TGCGCCAGCAGCCAAGATCATCCGAGCTCCTATAATTCACCCCTCCACTTT.

This clonotype appeared once. Given a much more abundant clone one base away, this may be a read error. Here the CDR3 reads CASQGVGQETQYF. The CDR3 DNA reads as TGCGCCAGCCAAGGGGTTGGGCAAGAGACCCAGTACTTC. This chain joins TRBV4-1 and TRBJ2-5, with a weak D call TRBD1 (5 bases). The CDR3 length is 13 residues. V lost 8 bases and J lost 2, with 12 bases in between. The germline V gene encodes CDR1 MGHRA and CDR2 YSYEKL.

Note on this clonotype: Being one base from a much bigger clone, this may be a read error. The chain couples TRBV20-1 to TRBJ2-7, with D unclear. The germline CDR1 and CDR2 sequences are DFQATT and SNEGSKA (reference sequence). Between the trimmed V and J ends, which lost 3 bases and 0 bases, there was a span of 15 bases. The CDR3 runs 15 residues. In nucleotides, the CDR3 is TGCAGTGCTAGGGCCGTGACGAATCCCTCCTACGAGCAGTACTTC. Translated, it gives CSARAVTNPSYEQYF.

This clonotype was observed many times. The V gene is TRBV29-1, the J gene TRBJ2-3; 7 nucleotides agree with TRBD1. CDR1 SQVTM and CDR2 ANQGSEA come from the germline V gene. After removal of 6 bases from V and 2 bases from J, the junction contained 5 bases not matched to a gene. The CDR3 spans 13 residues. DNA of the CDR3: TGCAGCGTAACAGGGGCCAACACAGATACGCAGTATTTT. The encoded protein is CSVTGANTDTQYF.

This clonotype was seen a handful of times. This chain connects TRBV16 to TRBJ2-1, with 10 nucleotides matching TRBD2. The germline gives CDR1 KGHSY, CDR2 FQNENV. The V and J ends lost 0 bases and 7 bases, in that order; junction bases with no gene match: 6. The CDR3 is 16 residues long. The DNA of the CDR3 is TGTGCCAGCAGCCAATCTCTAGCGGGAGAGAATAATGAGCAGTTCTTC. This gives the protein CASSQSLAGENNEQFF. The full variable domain, its missing parts supplied by reference TRBV16 and TRBJ2-1, is GEEVAQTPKHLVRGEGQKAKLYCAPIKGHSYVFWYQQVLKNEFKFLISFQNENVFDETGMPKERFSAKCLPNSPCSLEIQATKLEDSAVYFCASSQSLAGENNEQFFGPGTRLTVL.

This clonotype was counted ten times or more. This chain joins TRBV7-9 and TRBJ2-3, with D possibly being TRBD2 (6 bases). The CDR3 is 14 amino acids. CDR1 and CDR2 (germline): SEHNR, FQNEAQ (reference sequence). Trimming took off 6 bases at V and 6 bases at J, with 16 bases between the two ends. CDR3 in amino acids: CASRPDPSEDTQYF. The CDR3 DNA reads TGTGCCAGCAGGCCCGATCCTAGCGAGGATACGCAGTATTTT.